Here is one T cell receptor (beta chain) with its context. The antigen is not known. The sample comes from a study of pediatric ulcerative colitis. Study conclusions and caveats: Two rectal CDR3 clonotypes occurred in all ulcerative colitis patients.

This CDR3 is built from 15 residues. Germline V gives CDR1 SGHDT, CDR2 YYEEEE. V shed 0 bases and J shed 2 bases, with 12 bases lying between them. One to two pinch biopsies were taken from the rectum during colonoscopy. The assay was immunoSEQ multiplex PCR, and TCRdb's table has in-frame clones only and misses some. Of approximately 18,000 clones listed, less than 85% are singletons. The chain has TRBV5-6 and TRBJ2-7; D is unresolved. The sample taken for sequencing was gut tissue. This sequence was found in a boy aged 5-17 years with moderate ulcerative colitis. CDR3 bases: TGTGCCAGCAGCTTGGGGATCCAGGTAGCCTACGAGCAGTACTTC. It translates to CASSLGIQVAYEQYF.